The rows below give T cell receptor beta chains drawn from one sample of a study of patients and donors after allogeneic stem cell transplantation. TCRdb recomputed calls from the RT-PCR reads with MiXCR, one row per CDR3 protein. The sample lists roughly 180,000 distinct CDR3 sequences; around 41% were seen once. Sequencing used blood, either unsorted or a sorted T cell fraction (not recorded which). These receptors came from a human donor who was either an allogeneic HSCT recipient or a stem cell or donor lymphocyte infusion donor (not recorded which). It is not recorded whose cells these are; they may come from a transplant donor. The CDR3 runs from the conserved cysteine through the conserved F or W. The order of the fields is D gene, V gene, clone size, J gene, CDR3 DNA, CDR3 protein. D genes are given only for firm matches. A clone size is listed for some rows: how often the clone was seen (once, few, many), or a class if it is expanded.

D: TRBD1; V: TRBV6-6; size: few; J: TRBJ1-1; DNA: TGTGCCAGCATTTCAGTAACCGGGACAGGGTGGGGAAACACTGAAGCTTTCTTT; CDR3: CASISVTGTGWGNTEAFF
D: TRBD2; V: TRBV29-1; size: .; J: TRBJ2-1; DNA: TGCAGCGTTGAAGTGGGGCTAGCGGGAGTAAGCTCCTACAATGAGCAGTTCTTC; CDR3: CSVEVGLAGVSSYNEQFF
D: .; V: TRBV12-3/TRBV12-4; size: .; J: TRBJ2-1; DNA: TGTGCCAGCAGTTTACACGGAGGGCCTCCCCGTGAGCAGTTCTTC; CDR3: CASSLHGGPPREQFF
D: TRBD1; V: TRBV5-1; size: few; J: TRBJ1-1; DNA: TGCGCCAGCAGCTTGGGTGGGACAGGGGGCGCCTGGACTGAAGCTTTCTTT; CDR3: CASSLGGTGGAWTEAFF
D: TRBD2; V: TRBV7-9; size: .; J: TRBJ2-3; DNA: TGTGCCAGCAGCTTCACAGCGGGAGGGATCACAGATACGCAGTATTTT; CDR3: CASSFTAGGITDTQYF
D: TRBD1; V: TRBV7-2; size: .; J: TRBJ1-2; DNA: TGTGCCAGCAGCTTCCCCATACAGGGGTTTCGGGGCTACACCTTC; CDR3: CASSFPIQGFRGYTF
D: .; V: TRBV4-1; size: .; J: TRBJ2-7; DNA: TGCGCCAGCAGCTTGGAAGGCCGCGAGCAGTACTTC; CDR3: CASSLEGREQYF
D: .; V: TRBV27; size: few; J: TRBJ2-7; DNA: TGTGCCAGCAGTTTATCGACAGACTACGAGCAGTACTTC; CDR3: CASSLSTDYEQYF
D: .; V: TRBV20-1; size: .; J: TRBJ2-2; DNA: TGCAGTGCTGGAAGACAGAACACCGGGGAGCTGTTTTTT; CDR3: CSAGRQNTGELFF
D: .; V: TRBV4-1; size: .; J: TRBJ2-2; DNA: TGCGCCAGCAGCCAAGAAGGGGAACCGCGGACCGGGGAGCTGTTTTTT; CDR3: CASSQEGEPRTGELFF
D: TRBD2; V: TRBV7-2; size: .; J: TRBJ2-3; DNA: TGTGCCAGCAGCTCCCAGGGTTCCCCGGGACTAGGTACAGATACGCAGTATTTT; CDR3: CASSSQGSPGLGTDTQYF
D: .; V: TRBV27; size: .; J: TRBJ2-7; DNA: TGTGCCAGCAGTTTCGGGGCCTGGGACGAGCAGTACTTC; CDR3: CASSFGAWDEQYF
D: .; V: TRBV20-1; size: .; J: TRBJ2-3; DNA: TGCAGTGCTAACACAGATACGCAGTATTTT; CDR3: CSANTDTQYF
D: .; V: TRBV21-1; size: once; J: TRBJ1-4; DNA: TGTGCCAGCAGCAAAACCCTAGGAGGACAGGGGGCGCTTTCAGATGAAAAACTGTTTTTT; CDR3: CASSKTLGGQGALSDEKLFF
D: .; V: TRBV5-1; size: many; J: TRBJ1-1; DNA: TGCGCCAGCAGCTTGGACGGTGGGTTGATGAACACTGAAGCTTTCTTT; CDR3: CASSLDGGLMNTEAFF
D: TRBD1; V: TRBV6-2/TRBV6-3; size: .; J: TRBJ1-1; DNA: TGTGCCAGCACCGGACAGGGGAACACTGAAGCTTTCTTT; CDR3: CASTGQGNTEAFF
D: TRBD2; V: TRBV12-3/TRBV12-4; size: few; J: TRBJ2-4; DNA: TGTGCCAGCAGGCAACTAGCGATCGGTCTTCAGTACTTC; CDR3: CASRQLAIGLQYF
D: .; V: TRBV28; size: .; J: TRBJ1-1; DNA: TGTGCCAGCAGCCCGGGCTCCCAAACCACTGAAGCTTTCTTT; CDR3: CASSPGSQTTEAFF
D: TRBD2; V: TRBV9; size: .; J: TRBJ2-7; DNA: TGTGCCAGCAGCGTAGAGGGACTAGACGAGCAGTACTTC; CDR3: CASSVEGLDEQYF
D: .; V: TRBV27; size: many; J: TRBJ2-3; DNA: TGTGCCAGCAGCCAAAGTGGCCCCTTCGACGCACCAAGCACAGATACGCAGTATTTT; CDR3: CASSQSGPFDAPSTDTQYF
D: .; V: TRBV4-2; size: .; J: TRBJ2-3; DNA: TGTGCCAGCAGCCAAGACAGCTTAGATACGCAGTATTTT; CDR3: CASSQDSLDTQYF
D: TRBD2; V: TRBV20-1; size: .; J: TRBJ2-7; DNA: TGCAGTGCTAGAGATCTAGCGGGAGTTAGTGAGCAGTACTTC; CDR3: CSARDLAGVSEQYF
D: TRBD2; V: TRBV19; size: .; J: TRBJ2-1; DNA: TGTGCCAGTAGTATCCTAGCGGAGGACAATGAGCAGTTCTTC; CDR3: CASSILAEDNEQFF
D: TRBD2; V: TRBV5-1; size: few; J: TRBJ2-1; DNA: TGCGCCAGCAGCCAGCGGGAGGGCTCCTACAATGAGCAGTTCTTC; CDR3: CASSQREGSYNEQFF
D: TRBD2; V: TRBV24-1; size: .; J: TRBJ2-1; DNA: TGTGCCACCAGTGTGAGGACTAGCGGGAGCGGTGAGCAGTTCTTC; CDR3: CATSVRTSGSGEQFF
D: .; V: TRBV12-3/TRBV12-4; size: .; J: TRBJ2-2; DNA: TGTGCCAGCAGGATGAACACCGGGGAGCTGTTTTTT; CDR3: CASRMNTGELFF
D: .; V: TRBV7-9; size: once; J: TRBJ2-2; DNA: TGTGCCAGCAGCCGAAGCACCGGGGAGCTGTTTTTT; CDR3: CASSRSTGELFF
D: TRBD1; V: TRBV7-2; size: .; J: TRBJ2-5; DNA: TGTGCCAGCAGAACCTACAGGGGTAAGACCCAGTACTTC; CDR3: CASRTYRGKTQYF
D: TRBD2; V: TRBV11-2; size: .; J: TRBJ2-1; DNA: TGTGCCAGCAGCTCTCCTCTTGGGGCGGGAGGTAATGAGCAGTTCTTC; CDR3: CASSSPLGAGGNEQFF
D: TRBD1; V: TRBV10-3; size: .; J: TRBJ1-2; DNA: TGTGCCATCATGGCGGCAGGGGGTTTTCGTGGCTACACCTTC; CDR3: CAIMAAGGFRGYTF
D: .; V: TRBV6-1; size: few; J: TRBJ2-7; DNA: TGTGCCAGCAGTGAAGCGCCTAGAGACTTGGCCGGTATCTACGAGCAGTACTTC; CDR3: CASSEAPRDLAGIYEQYF
D: .; V: TRBV29-1; size: many; J: TRBJ1-3; DNA: TGCAGCGTTGGACATGCTGGAAACACCATATATTTT; CDR3: CSVGHAGNTIYF
D: TRBD1; V: TRBV7-9; size: few; J: TRBJ1-4; DNA: TGTGCCAGCAGCGACCGGGACAGTCCTAATGAAAAACTGTTTTTT; CDR3: CASSDRDSPNEKLFF
D: .; V: TRBV9; size: few; J: TRBJ1-1; DNA: TGTGCCAGCAGCGTGGGCAGAGCAATGAACACTGAAGCTTTCTTT; CDR3: CASSVGRAMNTEAFF
D: TRBD2; V: TRBV6-1; size: .; J: TRBJ2-1; DNA: TGTGCCAGCAGTGAAGGGACTAGCGGGAGCCATGAGCAGTTCTTC; CDR3: CASSEGTSGSHEQFF
D: .; V: TRBV7-9; size: .; J: TRBJ1-1; DNA: TGTGCCAGCAGCTTACAGGCCAAGACTGAAGCTTTCTTT; CDR3: CASSLQAKTEAFF
D: TRBD1; V: TRBV7-2; size: .; J: TRBJ1-6; DNA: TGTGCCAGCAGCTTAGTGGGGACAGGGGGTTTGATTTCACCCCTCCACTTT; CDR3: CASSLVGTGGLISPLHF
D: .; V: TRBV12-3/TRBV12-4; size: .; J: TRBJ2-7; DNA: TGTGCCAGCAGTTTAAGCCCCCCGGTTCGCGAGCAGTACTTC; CDR3: CASSLSPPVREQYF
D: .; V: TRBV6-5; size: .; J: TRBJ1-1; DNA: TGTGCCAGCAGTTCAGCGGGGAAAGCTTTCTTT; CDR3: CASSSAGKAFF
D: TRBD1; V: TRBV7-9; size: .; J: TRBJ2-7; DNA: TGTGCCAGCAGCTTACGAGACAGGGAGTCCTACGAGCAGTACTTC; CDR3: CASSLRDRESYEQYF
D: .; V: TRBV27; size: .; J: TRBJ2-1; DNA: TGTGCCAGCAGTCTGCCCCACTACAATGAGCAGTTCTTC; CDR3: CASSLPHYNEQFF
D: .; V: TRBV20-1; size: few; J: TRBJ1-1; DNA: TGCAGTGCTAGTCCAGAAATAGTAGGCACTGAAGCTTTCTTT; CDR3: CSASPEIVGTEAFF
D: .; V: TRBV7-2; size: few; J: TRBJ1-2; DNA: TGTGCCAGCAGCTCCGTCCGGAACCGGGAGGGCTACACCTTC; CDR3: CASSSVRNREGYTF
D: .; V: TRBV5-1; size: .; J: TRBJ1-2; DNA: TGCGCCAGCAGCTCCATTGGCTATGGCTACACCTTC; CDR3: CASSSIGYGYTF
D: TRBD2; V: TRBV12-3/TRBV12-4; size: .; J: TRBJ2-1; DNA: TGTGCCAGCAGTTTTGCGGGAGGATCCTACAATGAGCAGTTCTTC; CDR3: CASSFAGGSYNEQFF
D: .; V: TRBV9; size: .; J: TRBJ1-2; DNA: TGTGCCAGCAGCCCTTACGGGGGGATATACTATGGCTACACCTTC; CDR3: CASSPYGGIYYGYTF
D: .; V: TRBV25-1; size: .; J: TRBJ2-3; DNA: TGTGCCAGCAGTGCAGGGGACACAGATACGCAGTATTTT; CDR3: CASSAGDTDTQYF